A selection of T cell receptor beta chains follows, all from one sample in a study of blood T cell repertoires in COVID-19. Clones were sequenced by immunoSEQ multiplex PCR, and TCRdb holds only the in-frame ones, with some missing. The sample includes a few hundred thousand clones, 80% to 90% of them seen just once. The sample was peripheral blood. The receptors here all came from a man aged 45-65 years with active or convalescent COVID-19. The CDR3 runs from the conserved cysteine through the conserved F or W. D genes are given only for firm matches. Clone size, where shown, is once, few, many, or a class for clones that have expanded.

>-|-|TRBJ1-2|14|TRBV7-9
CASSFGTANYGYTF
TGTGCCAGCAGCTTTGGTACAGCTAACTATGGCTACACCTTC
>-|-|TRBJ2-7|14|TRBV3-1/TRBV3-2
CASSQNPGPYEQYF
TGTGCCAGCAGCCAAAATCCAGGGCCCTACGAGCAGTACTTC
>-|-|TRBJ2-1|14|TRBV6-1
CASSEYSSYNEQFF
TGTGCCAGCAGTGAATACAGCTCCTACAATGAGCAGTTCTTC
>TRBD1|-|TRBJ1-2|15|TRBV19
CASSLSGTGGLGYTF
TGTGCCAGTAGTCTTTCCGGGACAGGGGGCCTTGGCTACACCTTC
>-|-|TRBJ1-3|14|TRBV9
CASSVAGIGNTIYF
TGTGCCAGCAGCGTAGCGGGGATTGGAAACACCATATATTTT
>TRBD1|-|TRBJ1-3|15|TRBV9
CASSADRGPGNTIYF
TGTGCCAGCAGCGCGGACAGGGGGCCTGGAAACACCATATATTTT
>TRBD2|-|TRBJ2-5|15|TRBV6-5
CASSSQRGGQGTQYF
TGTGCCAGCAGTTCCCAGCGGGGGGGCCAGGGGACCCAGTACTTC
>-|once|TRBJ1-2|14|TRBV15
CATSRTEENYGYTF
TGTGCCACCAGCCGTACGGAGGAGAACTATGGCTACACCTTC
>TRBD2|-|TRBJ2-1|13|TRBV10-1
CASGKGAGGEQFF
TGCGCCAGCGGCAAGGGAGCGGGGGGTGAGCAGTTCTTC
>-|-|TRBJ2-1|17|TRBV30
CAWRDSPLRRLGNEQFF
TGTGCCTGGAGGGATAGCCCCTTACGAAGGTTGGGCAATGAGCAGTTCTTC
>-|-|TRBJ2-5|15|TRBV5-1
CASSLSWEYQETQYF
TGCGCCAGCAGCTTGTCCTGGGAGTACCAAGAGACCCAGTACTTC
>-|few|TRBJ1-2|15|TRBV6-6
CASSPTRRVDYGYTF
TGTGCCAGCAGTCCCACGCGCAGGGTAGACTATGGCTACACCTTC
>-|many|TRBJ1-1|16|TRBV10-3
CAISSRDGGFDTEAFF
TGTGCCATCAGTAGTCGGGACGGAGGGTTTGACACTGAAGCTTTCTTT
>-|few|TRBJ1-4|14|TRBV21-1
CASSSGTAYEKLFF
TGTGCCAGCAGCAGCGGGACAGCCTATGAAAAACTGTTTTTT
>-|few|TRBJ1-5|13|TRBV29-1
CSVDEGGDQPQHF
TGCAGCGTCGACGAGGGTGGTGATCAGCCCCAGCATTTT
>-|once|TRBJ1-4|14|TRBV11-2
CASSLPGQGAKLFF
TGTGCCAGCAGCTTACCTGGACAAGGAGCAAAACTGTTTTTT
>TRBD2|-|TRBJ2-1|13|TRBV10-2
CASRVAGVNEQFF
TGCGCCAGCAGAGTAGCGGGAGTCAATGAGCAGTTCTTC
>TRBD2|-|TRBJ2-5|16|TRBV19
CASSVGSSGSRKTQYF
TGTGCCAGTAGTGTCGGCTCTAGCGGGAGTAGGAAGACCCAGTACTTC
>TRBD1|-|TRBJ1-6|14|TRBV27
CASSLTGVNSPLHF
TGTGCCAGCAGTTTGACAGGGGTTAATTCACCCCTCCACTTT
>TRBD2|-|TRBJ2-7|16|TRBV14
CASSQGFPSGMCEQYF
TGTGCCAGCAGCCAAGGTTTCCCTAGCGGGATGTGCGAGCAGTACTTC
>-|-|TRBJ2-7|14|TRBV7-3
CASSLAGLSYEQYF
TGTGCCAGCAGCTTAGCAGGCCTCTCCTACGAGCAGTACTTC
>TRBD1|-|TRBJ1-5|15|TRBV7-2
CASSLTGGRDQPQHF
TGTGCCAGCAGCCTAACAGGGGGGAGGGATCAGCCCCAGCATTTT
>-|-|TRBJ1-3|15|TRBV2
CASSRLGGSGNTIYF
TGTGCCAGCAGTCGTTTAGGGGGCTCTGGAAACACCATATATTTT
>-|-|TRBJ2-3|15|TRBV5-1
CASIGGGTSTDTQYF
TGCGCCAGCATCGGAGGCGGAACTAGCACAGATACGCAGTATTTT
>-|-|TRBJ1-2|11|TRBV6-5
CASDSDYGYTF
TGTGCCAGCGACAGCGACTATGGCTACACCTTC
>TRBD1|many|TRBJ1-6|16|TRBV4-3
CASSLRTGGRDSPLHF
TGCGCCAGCAGCCTTAGGACAGGGGGTAGAGATTCACCCCTCCACTTT
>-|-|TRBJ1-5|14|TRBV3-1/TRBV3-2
CASSQVAGRQPQHF
TGTGCCAGCAGCCAAGTTGCGGGACGTCAGCCCCAGCATTTT
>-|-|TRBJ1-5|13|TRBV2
CASSTVSNQPQHF
TGTGCCAGCAGTACGGTTAGCAATCAGCCCCAGCATTTT
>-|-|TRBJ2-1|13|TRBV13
CASSRKAHNEQFF
TGTGCCAGCAGCCGCAAAGCCCACAATGAGCAGTTCTTC
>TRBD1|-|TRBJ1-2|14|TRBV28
CASSYTTGGYGYTF
TGTGCCAGCAGTTATACAACAGGGGGCTATGGCTACACCTTC
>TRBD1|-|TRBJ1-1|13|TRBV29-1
CSAEDRGNTEAFF
TGCAGCGCAGAGGACAGGGGCAACACTGAAGCTTTCTTT
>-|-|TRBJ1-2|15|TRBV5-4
CASRGGERENYGYTF
TGTGCCAGCAGGGGGGGGGAAAGGGAAAACTATGGCTACACCTTC
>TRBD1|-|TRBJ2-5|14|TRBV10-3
CAISEDRGGETQYF
TGTGCCATCAGTGAGGACAGGGGAGGAGAGACCCAGTACTTC
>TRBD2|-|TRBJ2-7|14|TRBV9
CASSAGLAGWEQYF
TGTGCCAGCAGCGCGGGACTAGCGGGTTGGGAGCAGTACTTC
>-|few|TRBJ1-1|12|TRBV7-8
CASRDGGWKAFF
TGTGCCAGCAGGGACGGCGGGTGGAAAGCTTTCTTT
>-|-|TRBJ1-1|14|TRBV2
CASSGGIRSTEAFF
TGTGCCAGCAGTGGCGGCATACGGAGCACTGAAGCTTTCTTT
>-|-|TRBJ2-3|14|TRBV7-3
CASSSGQGTDTQYF
TGTGCCAGCAGCTCAGGGCAGGGCACAGATACGCAGTATTTT
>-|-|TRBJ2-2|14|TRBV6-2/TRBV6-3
CASSYSRGAGELFF
TGTGCCAGCAGTTACTCCAGGGGGGCCGGGGAGCTGTTTTTT